The rows below give T cell receptor beta chains drawn from one sample of a study of neoadjuvant anti-PD-1 for oral cavity cancer. The protocol was immunoSEQ multiplex PCR, while the TCRdb copy is restricted to in-frame clones and leaves out a portion. The profile shows about 80,000 clones, about 80% of them singletons. Sequencing used PBMCs, obtained before nivolumab (anti-PD-1) treatment. All receptors come from a person aged 35 to 85 with oral cavity squamous cell carcinoma. Each CDR3 is given with its conserved first and last residue. Each record gives: V gene, clone size, J gene, CDR3 protein. Clone size is shown for a subset of rows, as once, few, many or a class of expanded clone.

V: TRBV28
size: .
J: TRBJ2-5
CDR3: CASSLEAGAKTQYF

V: TRBV19
size: .
J: TRBJ2-1
CDR3: CASLNPGDRNEQFF

V: TRBV11-2
size: .
J: TRBJ1-1
CDR3: CASSLVGTVNTEAFF

V: TRBV25-1
size: .
J: TRBJ2-7
CDR3: CASSENTGTGSYEQYF

V: TRBV7-2
size: .
J: TRBJ2-7
CDR3: CASRAPSGGTYEQYF

V: TRBV18
size: .
J: TRBJ2-7
CDR3: CASSPKREFYEQYF

V: TRBV5-8
size: .
J: TRBJ2-7
CDR3: CASSLEGYEQYF

V: TRBV9
size: .
J: TRBJ1-1
CDR3: CASSAPPGQMNTEAFF

V: TRBV6-5
size: .
J: TRBJ1-1
CDR3: CASRWDRANTEAFF

V: TRBV5-1
size: many
J: TRBJ1-1
CDR3: CASSSPGTGVNTEAFF

V: TRBV7-9
size: .
J: TRBJ1-5
CDR3: CASSPRDTNQPQHF

V: TRBV28
size: .
J: TRBJ2-7
CDR3: CASSLRYEQYF

V: TRBV30
size: .
J: TRBJ2-2
CDR3: CAWSTGTLNTGELFF

V: TRBV13
size: .
J: TRBJ2-1
CDR3: CASSLTSGIGGAEDNEQFF

V: TRBV29-1
size: .
J: TRBJ1-1
CDR3: CSVVQGNTEAFF

V: TRBV30
size: .
J: TRBJ2-1
CDR3: CACSLSGRGQFF

V: TRBV2
size: .
J: TRBJ2-5
CDR3: CASMAPGGTQYF

V: TRBV2
size: .
J: TRBJ1-2
CDR3: CASSEQRPTVYGYTF

V: TRBV5-4
size: few
J: TRBJ2-2
CDR3: CASSFDGSTGELFF

V: TRBV27
size: few
J: TRBJ2-7
CDR3: CASRMSAGGTRNFYEQYF

V: TRBV6-5
size: .
J: TRBJ1-4
CDR3: CASSPLREGKLFF

V: TRBV6-6
size: .
J: TRBJ1-1
CDR3: CASSPWDASNTEAFF

V: TRBV10-3
size: .
J: TRBJ2-3
CDR3: CATAPGDGTDTQYF

V: TRBV10-3
size: once
J: TRBJ2-1
CDR3: CAASPSGTEKDEQFF

V: TRBV7-6
size: .
J: TRBJ2-3
CDR3: CASSLAGVSTDTQYF

V: TRBV6-1
size: .
J: TRBJ1-5
CDR3: CASRETEAQHF

V: TRBV6-5
size: once
J: TRBJ1-4
CDR3: CASSYVGNEKLFF

V: TRBV2
size: once
J: TRBJ2-5
CDR3: CASSVVETQYF

V: TRBV5-4
size: once
J: TRBJ2-5
CDR3: CASSLMVLAGGGETQYF

V: TRBV30
size: once
J: TRBJ2-5
CDR3: CAWSWVRGLGETQYF

V: TRBV25-1
size: .
J: TRBJ2-3
CDR3: CASSEQGATDTQYF

V: TRBV19
size: .
J: TRBJ2-5
CDR3: CASSPGLAGGIQETQYF

V: TRBV2
size: .
J: TRBJ2-1
CDR3: CASSADSGNNEQFF

V: TRBV13
size: .
J: TRBJ2-7
CDR3: CASSARDRDYEQYF

V: TRBV7-6
size: .
J: TRBJ2-6
CDR3: CASSLGPGGAGANVLTF

V: TRBV27
size: .
J: TRBJ2-7
CDR3: CASSGGTGNYEQYF

V: TRBV5-1
size: few
J: TRBJ2-7
CDR3: CASSLGQGAVEQYF

V: TRBV2
size: .
J: TRBJ1-1
CDR3: CASERLRRRQGGNTEAFF

V: TRBV13
size: .
J: TRBJ2-1
CDR3: CASSLRERGNEQFF

V: TRBV10-1
size: .
J: TRBJ2-1
CDR3: CASSERLAGYNEQFF

V: TRBV27
size: .
J: TRBJ2-7
CDR3: CASSLIPQGADEQYF

V: TRBV7-9
size: .
J: TRBJ2-3
CDR3: CASRWRELRTDTQYF

V: TRBV7-2
size: .
J: TRBJ1-1
CDR3: CASSRRTANTEAFF

V: TRBV11-2
size: few
J: TRBJ1-5
CDR3: CASSLGGLGNQPQHF

V: TRBV19
size: once
J: TRBJ2-7
CDR3: CASGSTGTYEQYF

V: TRBV6-1
size: once
J: TRBJ2-7
CDR3: CASTAGGHAYEQYF

V: TRBV27
size: .
J: TRBJ2-3
CDR3: CASSPSAAIHTQYF

V: TRBV7-2
size: .
J: TRBJ1-5
CDR3: CASSLETDYSNQPQHF

V: TRBV10-1
size: .
J: TRBJ2-2
CDR3: CASSPSGVGELFF

V: TRBV29-1
size: .
J: TRBJ2-5
CDR3: CSVGSGGAETQYF

V: TRBV19
size: .
J: TRBJ1-5
CDR3: CASDADGYQPQHF

V: TRBV5-4
size: .
J: TRBJ2-5
CDR3: CASSSKLQGKETQYF

V: TRBV5-1
size: .
J: TRBJ2-3
CDR3: CASSSKGAVDTQYF